What follows describes a single T cell receptor (beta chain). What it binds is not known. The CDR3 has 16 amino acids. CDR1 is SGHRS and CDR2 is YFSETQ in the germline V gene. After re-calling the 5' RACE reads, TCRdb lists one entry per CDR3 protein, DNA absent. The sample features a few hundred thousand distinct CDR3 sequences, with 1.5% to 2% in its top ten. The sample comes from a study of monozygotic twins with inflammatory bowel disease. Points from the study as a whole: The co-twins with IBD showed lower TCRbeta diversity (inverse Simpson) than their healthy siblings. Relative to healthy twins, IBD patients had fewer clonotypes in common with others, a gap that was especially apparent with disease activity.

Input material: blood. This chain joins TRBV5-1 and TRBJ2-3; absent DNA, TCRdb's TRBD2 call cannot be checked. The TCR sequence derives from a human donor with ulcerative colitis or Crohn's disease, or a healthy co-twin of an affected twin (not recorded which). The chain's CDR3 is CASSLASSVHPDTQYF.